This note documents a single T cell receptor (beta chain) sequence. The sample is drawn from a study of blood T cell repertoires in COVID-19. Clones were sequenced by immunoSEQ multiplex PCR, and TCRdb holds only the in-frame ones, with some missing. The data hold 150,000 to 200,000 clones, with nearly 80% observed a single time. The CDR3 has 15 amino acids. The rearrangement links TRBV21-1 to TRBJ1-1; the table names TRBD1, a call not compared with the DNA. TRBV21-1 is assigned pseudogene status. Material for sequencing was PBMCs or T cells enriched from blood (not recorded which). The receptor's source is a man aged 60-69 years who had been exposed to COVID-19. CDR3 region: CASSNDPGIGTEAFF. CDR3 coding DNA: TGTGCCAGCAGCAACGACCCCGGGATTGGGACAGAAGCTTTCTTT.